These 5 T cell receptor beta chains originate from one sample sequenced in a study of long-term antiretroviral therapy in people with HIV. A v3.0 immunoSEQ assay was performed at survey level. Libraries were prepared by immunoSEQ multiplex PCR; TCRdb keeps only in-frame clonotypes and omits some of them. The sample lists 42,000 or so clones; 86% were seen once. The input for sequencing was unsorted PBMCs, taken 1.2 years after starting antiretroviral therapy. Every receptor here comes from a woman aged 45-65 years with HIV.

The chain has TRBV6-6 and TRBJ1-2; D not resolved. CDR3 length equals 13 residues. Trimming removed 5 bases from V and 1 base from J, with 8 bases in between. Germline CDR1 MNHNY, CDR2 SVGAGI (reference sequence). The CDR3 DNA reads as TGTGCCAGCAGTACCGGGGATAACTATGGCTACACCTTC. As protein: CASSTGDNYGYTF.

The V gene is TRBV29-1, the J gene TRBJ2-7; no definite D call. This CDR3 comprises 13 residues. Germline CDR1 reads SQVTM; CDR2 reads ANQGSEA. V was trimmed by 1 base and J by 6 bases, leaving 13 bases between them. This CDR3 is CSVEVIPGLEQYF. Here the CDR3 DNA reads TGCAGCGTTGAAGTGATCCCTGGCCTCGAGCAGTACTTC.

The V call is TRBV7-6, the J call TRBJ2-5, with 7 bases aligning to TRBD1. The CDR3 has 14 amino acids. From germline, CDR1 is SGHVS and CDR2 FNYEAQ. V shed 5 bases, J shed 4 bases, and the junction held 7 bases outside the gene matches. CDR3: CASSLGGQRETQYF. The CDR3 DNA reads TGTGCCAGCAGCCTAGGGGGACAGCGAGAGACCCAGTACTTC.

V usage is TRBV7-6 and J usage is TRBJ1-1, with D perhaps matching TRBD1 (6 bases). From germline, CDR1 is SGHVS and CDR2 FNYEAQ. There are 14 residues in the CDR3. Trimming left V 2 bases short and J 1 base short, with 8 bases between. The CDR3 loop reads CASSLRTANTEAFF. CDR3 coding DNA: TGTGCCAGCAGCTTAAGGACAGCGAACACTGAAGCTTTCTTT.

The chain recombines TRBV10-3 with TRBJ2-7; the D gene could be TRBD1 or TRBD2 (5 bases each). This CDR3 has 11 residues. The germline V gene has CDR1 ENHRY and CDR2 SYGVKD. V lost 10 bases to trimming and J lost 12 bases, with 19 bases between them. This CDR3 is CATVGTEHPYF. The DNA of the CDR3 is TGTGCCACGGTAGGGACCGAACATCCGTACTTC.